This T cell receptor (beta chain) is from a study of beta chain features in type 1 diabetes. General study points: Among patients with Type 1 diabetes, TCRB CDR3s were moderately but significantly shorter in every one of the four CD4+ subsets. VDJ junctions from patients with type 1 diabetes contained fewer insertions and more deletions.

It was via CD45RO/CCR7/CD25/CD127/CD95/CD27 that CD4+ naive, central memory, regulatory and stem cell-like memory cells were sorted. Sorting gave populations that all exceeded 98% purity. As every portion of the isolated RNA was reverse transcribed, the sequencing read expressed TCRB transcripts. It was found that naive, central memory and regulatory T cell samples averaged about 4 million reads. Data came from immunoSEQ multiplex PCR; TCRdb stores just in-frame clones and leaves some out. This repertoire shows more than 300,000 clones, 9.6% found once; its top ten account for about 0.64%. This CDR3 is built from 11 residues. Per germline, CDR1 GTSNPN and CDR2 SVGIG (reference sequence). Note on this clone: Its antigen is not identified.

This TCR was sampled from a man between 25 and 39 years old with type 1 diabetes. This sequence joins TRBV30 and TRBJ2-5; the D is unclear. The end of the DNA is better explained by TRBJ2-7, so the J call may be wrong. The sample was central memory CD4+ T cells from blood. The CDR3 DNA reads TGTGCCTGGACCAACTCCTACGAGCAGTACTTC. The encoded protein is CAWTNSYEQYF.